This T cell receptor beta chain was obtained from a study of T cell changes during pregnancy in multiple sclerosis. The table came from immunoSEQ multiplex PCR; TCRdb's copy has only in-frame clones and leaves some out. The data hold 75,000 to 100,000 clones, with roughly nine tenths observed a single time. The germline V and J ends were trimmed by 2 bases and 7 bases, with 11 bases remaining between them. Germline CDR1 reads MNHNY; CDR2 reads SVGAGI (reference sequence). There are 14 residues in the CDR3. The chain carries TRBV6-6 and TRBJ1-4; a possible D gene is TRBD1 (5 bases). The clonotype was recovered from a female donor in good health, enrolled as a control in a pregnancy study. Sequenced material: peripheral blood, taken in the second trimester of pregnancy. CDR3 sequence (DNA): TGTGCCAGCAGTTACGGGGCAGCGGGTGAAAAACTGTTTTTT. This gives the protein CASSYGAAGEKLFF.